This T cell receptor beta chain was recorded in a study of technical replicates of blood from a few donors. V shed 1 base and J shed 10 bases, with 13 bases lying between them. CDR1 is SEHNR and CDR2 is FQNEAQ in the germline V gene (reference sequence). This CDR3 has 14 residues. Measured with immunoSEQ multiplex PCR; TCRdb has only the in-frame clones, and not every one. The table records more than 65,000 clones, around 97% of them present only once. The receptor was derived from a human donor in good health. The material sequenced was T cells isolated from PBMCs. V usage is TRBV7-9 and J usage is TRBJ1-4; possible D gene TRBD1, 6 bases. In nucleotides, the CDR3 is TGTGCCAGCAGCTTAGGCCAGGGGAGTGGAAAACTGTTTTTT. Residues: CASSLGQGSGKLFF. The full variable domain, with the rest looked up from reference TRBV7-9 and TRBJ1-4, is DTGVSQNPRHKITKRGQNVTFRCDPISEHNRLYWYRQTLGQGPEFLTYFQNEAQLEKSRLLSDRFSAERPKGSFSTLEIQRTEQGDSAMYLCASSLGQGSGKLFFGSGTQLSVL.